This TCR beta chain stems from a study of shared clonotypes between healthy human individuals. Profiling relied on immunoSEQ multiplex PCR, and the TCRdb table lists in-frame clones only, not all of them. This sample has approximately 2.1 million clones, with roughly 93% found just once. Comment on this clone: The antigen is undetermined.

Study-wide findings and caveats: Lower generation probabilities were found for non-shared clonotypes than for those shared by all four donors.

After removal of 6 bases from V and 2 bases from J, the junction contained 4 bases not matched to a gene. From germline, CDR1 is MDHEN and CDR2 SYDVKM. There are 14 residues in the CDR3. This receptor was taken from a man younger than 30 in good health. Some clones in this sample may be carry-over from other donors' samples. The rearrangement links TRBV28 to TRBJ2-1, with TRBD1 identical over 7 bases. Sequences were obtained from naive CD4+ T cells from PBMCs. Regarding subset: CD45RA+ positively selected. The CDR3 is CASSTGTAYNEQFF. The CDR3 nucleotides are TGTGCCAGCAGCACCGGGACAGCCTACAATGAGCAGTTCTTC.